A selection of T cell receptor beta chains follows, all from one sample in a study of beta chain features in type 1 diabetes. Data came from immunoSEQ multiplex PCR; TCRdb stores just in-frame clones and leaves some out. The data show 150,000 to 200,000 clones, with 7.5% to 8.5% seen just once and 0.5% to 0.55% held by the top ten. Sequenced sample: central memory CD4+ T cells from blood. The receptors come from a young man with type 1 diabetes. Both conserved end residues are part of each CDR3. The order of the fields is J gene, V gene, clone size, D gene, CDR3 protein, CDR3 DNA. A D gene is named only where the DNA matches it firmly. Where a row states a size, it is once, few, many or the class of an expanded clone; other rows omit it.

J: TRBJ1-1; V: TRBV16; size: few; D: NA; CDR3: CASSPRGGTAEAFF; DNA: TGTGCCAGCAGCCCCCGTGGGGGGACGGCTGAAGCTTTCTTT
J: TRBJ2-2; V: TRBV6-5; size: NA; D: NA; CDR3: CARRTGELFF; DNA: TGTGCCAGGCGAACCGGGGAGCTGTTTTTT
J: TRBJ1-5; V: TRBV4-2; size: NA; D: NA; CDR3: CASSQDLTPLKPQHF; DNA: TGTGCCAGCAGCCAAGATTTGACTCCGTTGAAGCCCCAGCATTTT
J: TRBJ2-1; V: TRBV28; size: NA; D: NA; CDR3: CASSPFRQERYNEQFF; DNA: TGTGCCAGCAGTCCCTTCCGACAGGAGCGGTACAATGAGCAGTTCTTC
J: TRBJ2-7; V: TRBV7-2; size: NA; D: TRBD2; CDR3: CASSLAQLREGYEQYF; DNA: TGTGCCAGCAGCTTAGCCCAGCTACGGGAGGGTTACGAGCAGTACTTC
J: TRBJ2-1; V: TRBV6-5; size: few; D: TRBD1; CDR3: CASSDRGGYNEQFF; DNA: TGTGCCAGCAGTGACAGGGGAGGCTACAATGAGCAGTTCTTC
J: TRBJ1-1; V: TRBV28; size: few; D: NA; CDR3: CAIDSEGDTEAFF; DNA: TGTGCCATCGACTCAGAGGGGGACACTGAAGCTTTCTTT
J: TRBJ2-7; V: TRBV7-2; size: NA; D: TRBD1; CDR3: CASSPGTGYEQYF; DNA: TGTGCCAGCAGCCCCGGGACAGGGTACGAGCAGTACTTC
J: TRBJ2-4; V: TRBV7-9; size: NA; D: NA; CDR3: CASSRGRNIQYF; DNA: TGTGCCAGCAGTAGGGGAAGAAACATTCAGTACTTC
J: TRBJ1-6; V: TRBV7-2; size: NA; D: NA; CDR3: CASSLDGRPEVGVHF; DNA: TGTGCCAGCAGCTTAGACGGCAGGCCAGAGGTCGGGGTCCACTTT
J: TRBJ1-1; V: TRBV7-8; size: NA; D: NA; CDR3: CASSRRVTGSNTEAFF; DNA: TGTGCCAGCAGCCGGCGGGTAACCGGGTCGAACACTGAAGCTTTCTTT
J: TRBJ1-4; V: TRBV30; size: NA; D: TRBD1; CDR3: CAWSLPIQGLNEKLFF; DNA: TGTGCCTGGAGCTTACCTATACAGGGGTTAAATGAAAAACTGTTTTTT